The clone carrying this T cell receptor (beta chain) was detected many times. The entry originates in a study of response to subunit inactivated influenza vaccine. TCRdb processed the RT-PCR reads anew with MiXCR; each CDR3 protein has one entry. The table records a few hundred thousand distinct CDR3 sequences, 21% of them present only once. Germline V CDR1 and CDR2: MNHNS, SASEGT. V was clipped by 7 bases and J by 7 bases, with 14 bases between them. The CDR3 spans 14 residues. The sample in question was PBMCs from blood, obtained about 20 months after vaccination. The clonotype comes from a man aged 50 to 75 who received an inactivated influenza vaccine. The chain employs TRBV6-1 and TRBJ1-6; the D is unclear. Written as DNA, the CDR3 is TGTGCCAGCACCGAGGGTTTGGAGAATTCACCCCTCCACTTT. This translates into CASTEGLENSPLHF.